A selection of T cell receptor beta chains follows, all from one sample in a study of blood T cell repertoires in COVID-19. Only in-frame clones appear in the TCRdb table, and some are missing; sequencing was by immunoSEQ multiplex PCR. The table records 40,000 to 45,000 clones, 90% of them present only once. The sample taken for sequencing was peripheral blood. These receptors all come from a human donor in a cohort sampled during active COVID-19. Both conserved end residues are part of each CDR3. The D gene is left open where the match is weak. The listing skips clone size in some rows; elsewhere it reads once, few, many or a size class.

V	D	J	size	CDR3	DNA
TRBV12-3/TRBV12-4	.	TRBJ2-7	.	CASRGGGNDEQYF	TGTGCCAGCAGGGGAGGAGGGAACGACGAGCAGTACTTC
TRBV25-1	.	TRBJ1-1	once	CASSEWANDEAFF	TGTGCCAGCAGTGAATGGGCGAACGATGAAGCTTTCTTT
TRBV5-1	TRBD1	TRBJ2-5	.	CASSRTGEETQYF	TGCGCCAGCAGCAGGACAGGGGAGGAGACCCAGTACTTC
TRBV21-1	.	TRBJ1-6	.	CAALCSYNSPLHF	TGTGCCGCACTCTGCTCCTATAATTCACCCCTCCACTTT
TRBV6-2/TRBV6-3	.	TRBJ2-7	.	CASSFSTYEQYF	TGTGCCAGCAGTTTCAGTACCTACGAGCAGTACTTC
TRBV27	.	TRBJ2-7	.	CASSPNIPYEQYF	TGTGCCAGCAGCCCGAACATACCCTACGAGCAGTACTTC
TRBV7-9	.	TRBJ2-3	.	CASSLAGPSTDTQYF	TGTGCCAGCAGCTTAGCGGGGCCTAGCACAGATACGCAGTATTTT
TRBV7-9	TRBD1	TRBJ2-3	.	CASSPGQTWDSPPDTQYF	TGTGCCAGCAGCCCAGGACAAACTTGGGACAGCCCTCCAGATACGCAGTATTTT
TRBV5-8	.	TRBJ2-7	.	CASSSGTGLLYEQYF	TGTGCCAGCAGCTCGGGTACAGGGTTGCTATACGAGCAGTACTTC
TRBV30	.	TRBJ1-2	few	CAWSVGFTGNTNYGYTF	TGTGCCTGGAGTGTAGGCTTCACGGGGAATACTAACTATGGCTACACCTTC
TRBV18	TRBD1	TRBJ2-2	.	CASSSGQYSGELFF	TGTGCCAGCTCATCGGGACAGTACTCCGGGGAGCTGTTTTTT
TRBV29-1	TRBD1	TRBJ2-4	.	CSVVGQGDRLAKNIQYF	TGCAGCGTTGTAGGTCAGGGGGACCGCCTAGCCAAAAACATTCAGTACTTC
TRBV19	.	TRBJ1-3	.	CASTVRHRTSGNTIYF	TGTGCCAGTACCGTTCGACACCGTACCTCTGGAAACACCATATATTTT
TRBV5-1	TRBD1	TRBJ1-1	.	CASSPGQGAEAFF	TGCGCCAGCAGCCCGGGACAGGGAGCTGAAGCTTTCTTT
TRBV7-9	.	TRBJ1-2	.	CASSLATDTNYGYTF	TGTGCCAGCAGCTTAGCGACAGACACTAACTATGGCTACACCTTC
TRBV6-5	.	TRBJ1-2	.	CASSYSSGLYGYTF	TGTGCCAGCAGTTACTCGTCAGGACTCTATGGCTACACCTTC
TRBV9	.	TRBJ1-3	.	CASSVGQTLSGNTIYF	TGTGCCAGCAGCGTAGGACAGACTCTCTCTGGAAACACCATATATTTT
TRBV6-2/TRBV6-3	TRBD2	TRBJ2-2	few	CASSDHSGGETGELFF	TGTGCCAGCAGTGACCATAGCGGGGGGGAGACCGGGGAGCTGTTTTTT
TRBV27	.	TRBJ2-1	.	CASSLSFLLAEYNEQFF	TGTGCCAGCAGTTTATCATTTTTACTAGCTGAATACAATGAGCAGTTCTTC
TRBV7-9	.	TRBJ2-5	.	CASSLLTGTETQYF	TGTGCCAGCAGCTTATTGACAGGGACTGAGACCCAGTACTTC
TRBV9	.	TRBJ2-1	.	CASSVGLGADNEQFF	TGTGCCAGCAGCGTAGGTCTTGGGGCAGACAATGAGCAGTTCTTC
TRBV7-9	TRBD1	TRBJ2-3	.	CASSPADRGRADTQYF	TGTGCCAGCAGCCCCGCGGACAGGGGCAGGGCAGATACGCAGTATTTT
TRBV5-1	.	TRBJ2-3	.	CASSLEQRTGQYF	TGCGCCAGCAGCTTGGAGCAGAGGACTGGGCAGTATTTT
TRBV19	.	TRBJ2-3	.	CASSILAGKRYTDTQYF	TGTGCCAGTAGTATCTTGGCAGGGAAGAGATACACAGATACGCAGTATTTT
TRBV4-3	TRBD1	TRBJ2-1	.	CASSQATGVGSYNEQFF	TGCGCCAGCAGCCAGGCGACAGGGGTGGGCTCCTACAATGAGCAGTTCTTC
TRBV6-2/TRBV6-3	.	TRBJ2-7	.	CASSYGHLSEQYF	TGTGCCAGCAGTTACGGACACCTTTCCGAGCAGTACTTC
TRBV7-2	.	TRBJ2-7	.	CASSPLDRVSYEQYF	TGTGCCAGCAGCCCGCTAGACCGGGTTTCCTACGAGCAGTACTTC
TRBV19	TRBD2	TRBJ2-1	.	CASSRTSGKHFSYNEQFF	TGTGCCAGTAGTAGGACTAGCGGGAAGCACTTCTCCTACAATGAGCAGTTCTTC
TRBV11-3	TRBD2	TRBJ2-3	few	CASSQTSGSDTQYF	TGTGCCAGCAGCCAGACTAGCGGCTCAGATACGCAGTATTTT
TRBV5-4	.	TRBJ2-7	.	CASSSPRYEQYF	TGTGCCAGCAGCTCCCCTCGCTACGAGCAGTACTTC
TRBV3-1/TRBV3-2	.	TRBJ1-4	once	CASSQVGGSAVNEKLFF	TGTGCCAGCAGCCAAGTTGGGGGGTCAGCCGTTAATGAAAAACTGTTTTTT
TRBV6-1	TRBD2	TRBJ2-1	.	CASSDPTSGGAYNEQFF	TGTGCCAGCAGTGACCCGACTAGCGGGGGGGCCTACAATGAGCAGTTCTTC
TRBV5-8	.	TRBJ2-3	.	CASSLTYTQYF	TGTGCCAGCAGCTTGACATATACGCAGTATTTT
TRBV11-2	.	TRBJ2-1	.	CASSYQGSSYNEQFF	TGTGCCAGCAGCTACCAGGGGAGCTCCTACAATGAGCAGTTCTTC
TRBV2	.	TRBJ2-3	.	CASSVWPDTQYF	TGTGCCAGCTCAGTTTGGCCAGATACGCAGTATTTT
TRBV29-1	TRBD1	TRBJ2-7	.	CSAGTVPYEQYF	TGCAGCGCCGGGACAGTACCCTACGAGCAGTACTTC
TRBV6-5	.	TRBJ2-1	.	CARDSYNEQFF	TGTGCCAGGGACAGCTACAATGAGCAGTTCTTC
TRBV10-3	.	TRBJ1-1	.	CAIRGSGVDTEAFF	TGTGCCATCAGGGGGTCGGGGGTGGACACTGAAGCTTTCTTT
TRBV6-4	.	TRBJ1-2	.	CANVVPTPTEHGYTF	TGTGCCAACGTCGTCCCCACCCCGACAGAACATGGCTACACCTTC
TRBV6-2/TRBV6-3	.	TRBJ2-7	once	CASSYGGTDEQYF	TGTGCCAGCAGTTACGGCGGGACGGACGAGCAGTACTTC
TRBV28	.	TRBJ2-1	.	CAVRGSYNEQFF	TGTGCCGTCAGGGGCTCCTACAATGAGCAGTTCTTC
TRBV6-5	.	TRBJ2-1	few	CASSWKQYNEQFF	TGTGCCAGCAGTTGGAAACAGTACAATGAGCAGTTCTTC
TRBV30	.	TRBJ1-4	.	CAWSVPGKGEKLFF	TGTGCCTGGAGTGTACCAGGGAAAGGCGAAAAACTGTTTTTT
TRBV6-4	TRBD2	TRBJ2-7	.	CASSKSSGDPSYEQYF	TGTGCCAGCAGCAAAAGTAGCGGGGACCCATCCTACGAGCAGTACTTC
TRBV5-5	.	TRBJ2-7	once	CASSLSDRPVSYEQYF	TGTGCCAGCAGCTTGAGCGACAGGCCCGTATCCTACGAGCAGTACTTC
TRBV5-1	.	TRBJ1-2	.	CASSPGYQGYGYTF	TGCGCCAGCAGCCCAGGGTACCAGGGCTATGGCTACACCTTC
TRBV6-6	.	TRBJ1-5	few	CASKLSGSTGNQPQHF	TGTGCCAGCAAGCTATCGGGGTCCACAGGCAATCAGCCCCAGCATTTT
TRBV19	TRBD1	TRBJ1-1	.	CASSIGWDRTNTEAFF	TGTGCCAGTAGTATAGGATGGGACAGAACGAACACTGAAGCTTTCTTT
TRBV29-1	TRBD2	TRBJ2-1	.	CSVDPSGGGNEQFF	TGCAGCGTTGACCCTAGCGGGGGGGGAAATGAGCAGTTCTTC
TRBV4-2	.	TRBJ2-1	.	CASSQEVAHVVKNEQFF	TGTGCCAGCAGCCAAGAGGTGGCTCACGTGGTGAAAAATGAGCAGTTCTTC
TRBV5-1	.	TRBJ1-2	.	CASSFGGGDGYTF	TGCGCCAGCAGCTTTGGGGGAGGTGATGGCTACACCTTC
TRBV5-1	.	TRBJ2-7	.	CASSLKSRGVYEQYF	TGCGCCAGCAGCTTGAAAAGCAGGGGCGTCTACGAGCAGTACTTC
TRBV30	.	TRBJ1-6	.	CAWSPRMPNSPLHF	TGTGCCTGGAGTCCTAGGATGCCTAATTCACCCCTCCACTTT